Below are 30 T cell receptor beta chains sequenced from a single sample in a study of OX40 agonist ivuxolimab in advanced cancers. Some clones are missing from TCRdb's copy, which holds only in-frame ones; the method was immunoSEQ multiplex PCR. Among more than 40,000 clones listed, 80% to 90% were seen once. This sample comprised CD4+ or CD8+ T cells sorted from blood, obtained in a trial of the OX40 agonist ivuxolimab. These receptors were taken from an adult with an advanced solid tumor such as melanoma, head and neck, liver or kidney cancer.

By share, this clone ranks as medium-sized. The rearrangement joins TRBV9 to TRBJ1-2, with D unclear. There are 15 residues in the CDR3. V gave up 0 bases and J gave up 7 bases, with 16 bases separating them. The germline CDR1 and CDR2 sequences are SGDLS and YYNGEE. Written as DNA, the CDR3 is TGTGCCAGCAGCGTAGTCCCGGTCCGTCGTGGTGGCTACACCTTC. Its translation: CASSVVPVRRGGYTF.

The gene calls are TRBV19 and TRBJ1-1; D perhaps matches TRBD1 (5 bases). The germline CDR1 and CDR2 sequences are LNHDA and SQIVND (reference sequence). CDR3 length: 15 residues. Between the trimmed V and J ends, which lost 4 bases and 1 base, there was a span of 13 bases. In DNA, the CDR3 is TGTGCCAGTAGTAGACCAGGGTCATGGAACACTGAAGCTTTCTTT. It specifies CASSRPGSWNTEAFF. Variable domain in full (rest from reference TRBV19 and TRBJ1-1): DGGITQSPKYLFRKEGQNVTLSCEQNLNHDAMYWYRQDPGQGLRLIYYSQIVNDFQKGDIAEGYSVSREKKESFPLTVTSAQKNPTAFYLCASSRPGSWNTEAFFGQGTRLTVV.

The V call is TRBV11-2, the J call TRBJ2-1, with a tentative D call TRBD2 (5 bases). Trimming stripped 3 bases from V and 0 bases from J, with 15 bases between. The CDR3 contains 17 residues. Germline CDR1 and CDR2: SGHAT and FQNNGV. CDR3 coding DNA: TGTGCCAGCAGCTTTTTCCCGGGGAAAATCTCCTACAATGAGCAGTTCTTC. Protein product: CASSFFPGKISYNEQFF. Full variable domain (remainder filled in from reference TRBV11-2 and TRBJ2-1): EAGVAQSPRYKIIEKRQSVAFWCNPISGHATLYWYQQILGQGPKLLIQFQNNGVVDDSQLPKDRFSAERLKGVDSTLKIQPAKLEDSAVYLCASSFFPGKISYNEQFFGPGTRLTVL.

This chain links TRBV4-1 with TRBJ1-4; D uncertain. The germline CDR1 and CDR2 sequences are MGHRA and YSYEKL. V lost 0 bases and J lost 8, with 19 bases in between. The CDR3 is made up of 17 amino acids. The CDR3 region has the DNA TGCGCCAGCAGCCAAGATACGGTGAGGAGCGGTGGCGAAAAACTGTTTTTT. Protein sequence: CASSQDTVRSGGEKLFF.

CDR3 sequence reads: CASSQDLRTSGNNEQFF. CDR3 DNA sequence: TGTGCCAGCAGCCAAGATTTAAGGACTAGCGGAAACAATGAGCAGTTCTTC. This sequence joins TRBV4-2 and TRBJ2-1, with TRBD2 matching 10 bases. CDR3 length: 17 amino acids. Trimming at V came to 0 bases and at J to 5 bases, leaving 7 bases not matched to a gene. The germline V gene has CDR1 LGHNA and CDR2 YNFKEQ.

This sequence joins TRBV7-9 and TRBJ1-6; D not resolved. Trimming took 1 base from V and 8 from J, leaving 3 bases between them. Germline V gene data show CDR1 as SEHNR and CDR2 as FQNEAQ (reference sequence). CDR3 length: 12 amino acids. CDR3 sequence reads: CASSLGDSPLHF. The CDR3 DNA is TGTGCCAGCAGCTTAGGGGATTCACCCCTCCACTTT.

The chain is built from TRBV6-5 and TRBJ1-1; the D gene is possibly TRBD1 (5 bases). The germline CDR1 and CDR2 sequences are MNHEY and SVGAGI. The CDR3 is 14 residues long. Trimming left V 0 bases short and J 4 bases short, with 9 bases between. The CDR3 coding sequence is TGTGCCAGCAGTTACTCAGGGGTGGGCACTGAAGCTTTCTTT. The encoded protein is CASSYSGVGTEAFF.

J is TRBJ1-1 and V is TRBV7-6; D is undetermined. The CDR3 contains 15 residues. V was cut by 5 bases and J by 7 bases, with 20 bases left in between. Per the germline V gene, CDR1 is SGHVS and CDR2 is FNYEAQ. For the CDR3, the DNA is TGTGCCAGCAGCCCATCACCTGACGCGAATGGTGAAGCTTTCTTT. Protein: CASSPSPDANGEAFF.

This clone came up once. The CDR3 loop is CASSQDPQEFYEQYF. Here the CDR3 DNA reads TGCGCCAGCAGCCAAGATCCACAGGAGTTTTACGAGCAGTACTTC. The rearrangement joins TRBV4-1 to TRBJ2-7; D is perhaps TRBD1 (5 bases). V shed 0 bases and J shed 4 bases, with 13 bases lying between them. The CDR3 runs to 15 residues. Per germline, CDR1 MGHRA and CDR2 YSYEKL.

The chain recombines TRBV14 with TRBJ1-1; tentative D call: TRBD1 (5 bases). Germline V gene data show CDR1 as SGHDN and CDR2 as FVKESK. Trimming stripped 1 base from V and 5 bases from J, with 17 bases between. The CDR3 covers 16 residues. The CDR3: CASSQVSAGWTTEAFF. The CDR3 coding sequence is TGTGCCAGCAGCCAAGTCTCGGCAGGGTGGACAACTGAAGCTTTCTTT.

The CDR3 spells CASSHPFQARETQYF. CDR3 DNA sequence: TGTGCCAGCAGCCACCCTTTCCAGGCCAGGGAGACCCAGTACTTC. The V and J genes are TRBV14 and TRBJ2-5; D gene unclear. The CDR3 loop spans 15 amino acids. Germline V lookup: CDR1 SGHDN, CDR2 FVKESK. Trimming took off 3 bases at V and 5 bases at J, with 16 bases between the two ends. Combining the CDR3 with reference TRBV14 and TRBJ2-5 gives the whole variable domain EAGVTQFPSHSVIEKGQTVTLRCDPISGHDNLYWYRRVMGKEIKFLLHFVKESKQDESGMPNNRFLAERTGGTYSTLKVQPAELEDSGVYFCASSHPFQARETQYFGPGTRLLVL.

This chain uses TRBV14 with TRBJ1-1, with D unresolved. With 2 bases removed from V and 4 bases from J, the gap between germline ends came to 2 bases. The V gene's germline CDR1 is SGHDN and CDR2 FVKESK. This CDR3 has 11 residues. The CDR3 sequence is CASSQTTEAFF. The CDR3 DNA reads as TGTGCCAGCAGCCAAACCACTGAAGCTTTCTTT.

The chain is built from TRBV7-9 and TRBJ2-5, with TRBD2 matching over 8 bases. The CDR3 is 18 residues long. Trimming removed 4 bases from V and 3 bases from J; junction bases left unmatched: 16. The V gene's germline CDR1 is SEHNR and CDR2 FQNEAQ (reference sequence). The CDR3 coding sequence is TGTGCCAGCAGCTATAGCCTAGCGGGTACGAATCGGAAAGAGACCCAGTACTTC. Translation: CASSYSLAGTNRKETQYF.

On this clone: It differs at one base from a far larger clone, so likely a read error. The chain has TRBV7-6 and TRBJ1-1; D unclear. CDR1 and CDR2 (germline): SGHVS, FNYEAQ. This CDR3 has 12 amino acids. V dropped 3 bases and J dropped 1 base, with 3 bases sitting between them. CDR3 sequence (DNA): TGTGCCAGCAGCTTGTGGAACACTGAAGCTTTCTTT. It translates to CASSLWNTEAFF.

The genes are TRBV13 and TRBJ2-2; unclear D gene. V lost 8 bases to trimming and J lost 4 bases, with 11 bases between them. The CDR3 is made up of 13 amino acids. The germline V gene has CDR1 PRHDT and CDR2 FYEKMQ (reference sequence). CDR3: CASQVVATGELFF. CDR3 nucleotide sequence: TGTGCCAGCCAAGTAGTGGCCACCGGGGAGCTGTTTTTT.

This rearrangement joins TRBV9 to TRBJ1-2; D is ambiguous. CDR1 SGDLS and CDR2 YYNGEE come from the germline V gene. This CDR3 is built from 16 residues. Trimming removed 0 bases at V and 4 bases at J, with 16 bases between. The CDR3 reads CASSVASEGPSYGYTF. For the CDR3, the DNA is TGTGCCAGCAGCGTAGCTAGTGAAGGGCCAAGCTATGGCTACACCTTC.

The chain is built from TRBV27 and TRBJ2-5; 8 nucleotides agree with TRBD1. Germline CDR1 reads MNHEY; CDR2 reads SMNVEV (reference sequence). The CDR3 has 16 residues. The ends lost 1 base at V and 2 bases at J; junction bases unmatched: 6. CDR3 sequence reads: CASSLFAGQGQETQYF. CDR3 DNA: TGTGCCAGCAGTTTATTCGCCGGACAGGGACAAGAGACCCAGTACTTC.

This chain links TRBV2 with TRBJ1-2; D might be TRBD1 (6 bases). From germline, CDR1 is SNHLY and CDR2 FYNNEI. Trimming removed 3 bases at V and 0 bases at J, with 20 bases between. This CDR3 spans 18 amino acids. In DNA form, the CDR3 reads TGTGCCAGCAGTGATAAATGGCAGGGGACTGAAACTAACTATGGCTACACCTTC. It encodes CASSDKWQGTETNYGYTF.

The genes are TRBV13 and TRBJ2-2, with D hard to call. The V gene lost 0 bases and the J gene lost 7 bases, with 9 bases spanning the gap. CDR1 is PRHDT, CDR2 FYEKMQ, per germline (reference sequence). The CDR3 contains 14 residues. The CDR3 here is CASSLGVLHGELFF. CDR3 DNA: TGTGCCAGCAGCTTAGGGGTTCTTCACGGGGAGCTGTTTTTT.

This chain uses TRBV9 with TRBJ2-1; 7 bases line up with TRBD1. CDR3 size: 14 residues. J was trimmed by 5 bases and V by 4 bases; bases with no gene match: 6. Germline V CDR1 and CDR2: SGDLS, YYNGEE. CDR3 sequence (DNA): TGTGCCAGCAGCATAGGGGGCGAGCACAATGAGCAGTTCTTC. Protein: CASSIGGEHNEQFF.

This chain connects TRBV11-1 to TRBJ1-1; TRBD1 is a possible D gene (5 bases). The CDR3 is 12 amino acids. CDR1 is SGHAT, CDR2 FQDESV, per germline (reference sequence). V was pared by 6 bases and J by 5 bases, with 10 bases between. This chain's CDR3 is CASSYWGTEAFF. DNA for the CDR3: TGTGCCAGCAGTTATTGGGGGACTGAAGCTTTCTTT.

This CDR3 is CASSLMDRENQPQHF. In DNA form, the CDR3 reads TGTGCCAGTAGTTTGATGGACAGGGAGAATCAGCCCCAGCATTTT. This chain links TRBV19 with TRBJ1-5; 8 positions agree with TRBD1. V lost 5 bases to trimming and J lost 4 bases; unmatched junction nucleotides: 7. The CDR3 contains 15 residues. Per the germline V gene, CDR1 is LNHDA and CDR2 is SQIVND (reference sequence).

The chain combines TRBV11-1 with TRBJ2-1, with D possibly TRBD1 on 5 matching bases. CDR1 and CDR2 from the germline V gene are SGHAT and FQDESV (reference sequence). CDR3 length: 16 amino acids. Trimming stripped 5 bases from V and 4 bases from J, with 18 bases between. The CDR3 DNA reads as TGTGCCAGCAGCGACACCTTTGACAGTGTGTACAATGAGCAGTTCTTC. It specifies CASSDTFDSVYNEQFF.

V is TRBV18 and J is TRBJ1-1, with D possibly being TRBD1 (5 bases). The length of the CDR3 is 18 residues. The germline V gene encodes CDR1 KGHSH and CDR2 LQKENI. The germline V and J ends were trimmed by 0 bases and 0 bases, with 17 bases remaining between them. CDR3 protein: CASSPPPGRRDLNTEAFF. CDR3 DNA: TGTGCCAGCTCACCACCCCCGGGCAGGAGGGACCTGAACACTGAAGCTTTCTTT. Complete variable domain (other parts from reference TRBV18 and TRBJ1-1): NAGVMQNPRHLVRRRGQEARLRCSPMKGHSHVYWYRQLPEEGLKFMVYLQKENIIDESGMPKERFSAEFPKEGPSILRIQQVVRGDSAAYFCASSPPPGRRDLNTEAFFGQGTRLTVV.

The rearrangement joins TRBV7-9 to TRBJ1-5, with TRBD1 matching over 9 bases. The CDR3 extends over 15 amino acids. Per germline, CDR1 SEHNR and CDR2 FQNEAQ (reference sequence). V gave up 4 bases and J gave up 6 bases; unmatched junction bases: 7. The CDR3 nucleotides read TGTGCCAGCAGCTCTACACAGGGGGCGACTCAGCCCCAGCATTTT. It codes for CASSSTQGATQPQHF.

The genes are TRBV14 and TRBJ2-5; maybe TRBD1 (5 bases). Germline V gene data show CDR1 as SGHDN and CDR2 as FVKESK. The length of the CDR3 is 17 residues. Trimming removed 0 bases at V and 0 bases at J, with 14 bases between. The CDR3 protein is CASSQDMPGWDQETQYF. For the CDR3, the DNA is TGTGCCAGCAGCCAAGATATGCCAGGGTGGGACCAAGAGACCCAGTACTTC.

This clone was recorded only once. The chain's CDR3 is CASPRVPYGYTF. The CDR3 DNA sequence: TGTGCCAGCCCCAGGGTCCCCTATGGCTACACCTTC. V is TRBV7-9 and J is TRBJ1-2; weak D call: TRBD1 (5 bases). The CDR3 runs to 12 residues. Per germline, CDR1 SEHNR and CDR2 FQNEAQ (reference sequence). V was pared by 8 bases and J by 4 bases, with 11 bases between.

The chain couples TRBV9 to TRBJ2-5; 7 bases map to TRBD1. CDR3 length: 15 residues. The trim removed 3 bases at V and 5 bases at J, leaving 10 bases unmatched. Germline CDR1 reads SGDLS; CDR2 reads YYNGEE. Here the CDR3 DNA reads TGTGCCAGCAGCGCGGCGACAGGGAGCGAGGAGACCCAGTACTTC. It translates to CASSAATGSEETQYF.

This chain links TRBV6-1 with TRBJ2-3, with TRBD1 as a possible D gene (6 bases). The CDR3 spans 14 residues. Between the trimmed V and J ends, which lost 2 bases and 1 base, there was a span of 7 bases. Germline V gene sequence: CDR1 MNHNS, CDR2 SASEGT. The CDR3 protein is CASSERQGTDTQYF. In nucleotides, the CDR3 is TGTGCCAGCAGTGAAAGACAGGGCACAGATACGCAGTATTTT.

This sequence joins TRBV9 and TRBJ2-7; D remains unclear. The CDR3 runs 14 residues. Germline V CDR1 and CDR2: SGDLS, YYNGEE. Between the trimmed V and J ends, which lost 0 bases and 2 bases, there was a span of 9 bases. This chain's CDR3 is CASSVADGPYEQYF. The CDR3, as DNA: TGTGCCAGCAGCGTAGCTGACGGCCCCTACGAGCAGTACTTC.